Included here is one TCR beta chain sequence, with context. The antigen is undetermined. Generated by immunoSEQ multiplex PCR, the TCRdb table keeps only in-frame clones and is missing some. Here the sample spans under 110,000 clones, 85% to 95% being singletons. The CDR3 consists of 14 residues. Germline assignment: CDR1 MNHNS and CDR2 SASEGT. V was cut by 1 base and J by 0 bases, with 7 bases left in between. This sample stems from a study of siplizumab effects on memory and regulatory T cells. Study-level results: Left unconfirmed was the suppressive function of proliferating Tregs from siplizumab cultures. The study found naive T cells seemingly more diverse than memory cells and seemingly major alloresponse contributors.

V and J are TRBV6-1 and TRBJ2-7; no clear D. The source is a human donor in good health. Specimen: non-Treg CD4+ T cells sorted from blood. CDR3 sequence: CASSEEGASYEQYF. Here the CDR3 DNA reads TGTGCCAGCAGTGAAGAAGGTGCCTCCTACGAGCAGTACTTC.